The T cell receptor beta chain described here comes from a study of TIL therapy for anti-PD-1-resistant metastatic lung cancer. Study-wide context: Median tumor PD-L1 proportion score was 5.5% to 6.5%. Whole-study results and caveats: This highly selected cohort may not generalize to typical lung cancer patients. Many TIL product clones were absent from baseline tumor, suggesting clonal contraction.

The sample's time point: pre-treatment sample, taken before nivolumab and TIL therapy. The tumor samples were excised metastases, mostly pleural nodules or supraclavicular lymph nodes. This was the immunoSEQ v3 assay. Sequencing was performed with immunoSEQ multiplex PCR; in TCRdb, only in-frame clones are kept and a portion is missing. The top ten clones hold 5.6% of a sample with about 50,000 clones, 71% of them seen once. As concerns this clone: The antigen is unknown.

The CDR3 spans 14 residues. The germline gives CDR1 SGHRS, CDR2 YFSETQ. J was trimmed by 4 bases and V by 3 bases; bases with no gene match: 3. The receptor was isolated from a person between 25 and 79 years old with non-small cell lung cancer. This specimen was tumor tissue, taken at baseline. The chain employs TRBV5-1 and TRBJ2-3, with 9 bases identical to TRBD2. The CDR3 region has the DNA TGCGCCAGCAGCTCGACTAGCGGTTCAGATACGCAGTATTTT. Its translation: CASSSTSGSDTQYF.